A single sample is the source of the 4 T cell receptor beta chains below, sequenced in a study of T cell responses to AZD1222 COVID-19 vaccine. The method was immunoSEQ multiplex PCR; TCRdb's version includes in-frame clones alone and lacks a portion of them. The data contain 110,000 to 150,000 clones, approximately 83% of them singletons. Sequenced material: peripheral blood, taken on day 0 of AZD1222 vaccination. These receptors all stem from an adult in good health.

The chain recombines TRBV30 with TRBJ1-6; the D is unclear. V gave up 0 bases and J gave up 13 bases, with 10 bases separating them. The CDR3 has 12 amino acids. The germline V gene encodes CDR1 GTSNPN and CDR2 SVGIG (reference sequence). In nucleotides, the CDR3 is TGTGCCTGGAGTGTCCTATTCTCGCCCCTCCACTTT. This encodes CAWSVLFSPLHF.

This clone has a handful of counts. V is TRBV19 and J is TRBJ2-1; the D gene could be TRBD1 or TRBD2 (6 bases each). The CDR3 consists of 19 residues. Trimming took off 7 bases at V and 5 bases at J, with 30 bases between the two ends. Germline assignment: CDR1 LNHDA and CDR2 SQIVND (reference sequence). CDR3 nucleotide sequence: TGTGCCAGTACCCCCGGAGGGGACACAACTCTTAGGGGAAACAATGAGCAGTTCTTC. Encoded protein: CASTPGGDTTLRGNNEQFF.

The rearrangement uses TRBV7-9 and TRBJ1-6, with 7 nucleotides matching TRBD1. The CDR3 sequence is 14 residues long. J gave up 7 bases and V 4 bases, and 4 bases lay outside the gene matches. Per germline, CDR1 SEHNR and CDR2 FQNEAQ (reference sequence). CDR3: CASSWGQPNSPLHF. The CDR3 coding sequence is TGTGCCAGCAGCTGGGGACAGCCAAATTCACCCCTCCACTTT.

Only a few counts were recorded for this clone. The chain links TRBV10-3 to TRBJ2-3; 12 bases map to TRBD2. CDR1 and CDR2 (germline): ENHRY, SYGVKD. The CDR3 extends over 20 amino acids. Trimming cost V 8 bases and J 6 bases; bases outside gene matches: 24. CDR3 nucleotides: TGTGCCATCCCGGCGGTGGGGCAGGGCCACTCTAGCGGGAGGGGGGATACGCAGTATTTT. This translates into CAIPAVGQGHSSGRGDTQYF.